The rows below give T cell receptor beta chains drawn from one sample of a study of cytomegalovirus exposure and HLA in healthy donors. Produced via immunoSEQ multiplex PCR; TCRdb's table is partial and in-frame only. The profile shows 250,000 or so clones, about 80% of them singletons. Sequencing used PBMCs. Every receptor here comes from a woman aged 55-69 years in good health and CMV-seropositive. Both conserved end residues are part of each CDR3. The D gene is left open where the match is weak. Not every row has a clone size; where given, it reads once, few, many or a size class.

j_call | v_call | d_call | clone_size | cdr3_aa | cdr3_nt
TRBJ2-7 | TRBV6-1 | . | . | CASSATRGYEQYF | TGTGCCAGCAGTGCCACCAGGGGATACGAGCAGTACTTC
TRBJ2-2 | TRBV14 | TRBD2 | . | CASRELLAGVPGELFF | TGTGCCAGCAGGGAACTACTAGCGGGAGTTCCCGGGGAGCTGTTTTTT
TRBJ2-2 | TRBV7-9 | TRBD1 | . | CASSPRTGRTGELFF | TGTGCCAGCAGCCCCAGGACAGGTCGGACCGGGGAGCTGTTTTTT
TRBJ2-3 | TRBV9 | . | . | CASSVGNGNTDTQYF | TGTGCCAGCAGCGTAGGGAACGGGAACACAGATACGCAGTATTTT
TRBJ1-5 | TRBV30 | TRBD1 | . | CAWSTGGGNQPQHF | TGTGCCTGGAGTACAGGGGGCGGCAATCAGCCCCAGCATTTT
TRBJ1-2 | TRBV29-1 | TRBD1 | . | CSVEEAGGIVGGYTF | TGCAGCGTTGAAGAGGCAGGGGGCATCGTTGGGGGCTACACCTTC
TRBJ1-1 | TRBV18 | . | . | CASSPLPTRMNTEAFF | TGTGCCAGCTCACCTCTCCCGACACGGATGAACACTGAAGCTTTCTTT
TRBJ2-7 | TRBV7-3 | . | . | CASSSQVGYEQYF | TGTGCCAGCAGCTCTCAGGTGGGCTACGAGCAGTACTTC
TRBJ1-2 | TRBV6-6 | . | . | CATGGDGYTF | TGTGCCACCGGGGGTGATGGCTACACCTTC
TRBJ2-3 | TRBV27 | TRBD1 | once | CASSWGQGLLTDTQYF | TGTGCCAGCAGTTGGGGACAGGGCCTCCTCACAGATACGCAGTATTTT
TRBJ1-1 | TRBV5-4 | TRBD1 | . | CASSSGTGDEAFF | TGTGCCAGCAGCTCCGGGACAGGGGATGAAGCTTTCTTT
TRBJ2-3 | TRBV7-3 | . | . | CASSPRMGDTQYF | TGTGCCAGCAGCCCCCGGATGGGCGATACGCAGTATTTT
TRBJ2-7 | TRBV5-4 | TRBD1 | once | CASRGTGSYEQYF | TGTGCCAGTCGGGGGACAGGATCCTACGAGCAGTACTTC
TRBJ1-5 | TRBV7-6 | . | . | CASSPFQGQDQPQHF | TGTGCCAGCAGCCCCTTTCAGGGTCAGGATCAGCCCCAGCATTTT
TRBJ1-4 | TRBV6-5 | . | . | CASSYAGAGTNEKLFF | TGTGCCAGCAGTTACGCGGGGGCTGGGACTAATGAAAAACTGTTTTTT